The 17 T cell receptor beta chains below all came from one sample that was sequenced in a study of blood T cells in healthy people across ages. PCR was performed a second time for about 7 to 11 cycles using a sample-barcoded 5' primer and a J-beta primer mix. TCRdb reanalysed the 5' RACE reads using MiXCR and keeps one entry per CDR3 protein. The table has roughly 680,000 distinct CDR3 sequences, roughly 49% seen once. The sequencing sample was made of blood. These receptor sequences come from a woman aged 60-75 years in good health.

This clonotype was counted many times. The V and J genes are TRBV29-1 and TRBJ2-5; 10 nucleotides line up with TRBD2. The CDR3 sequence is 14 residues long. Germline CDR1 reads SQVTM; CDR2 reads ANQGSEA. The CDR3 loop is CTTSGLAGVNEQYF. The CDR3 nucleotides are TGCACCACCTCCGGGCTAGCGGGAGTAAATGAGCAGTACTTC.

This clonotype was picked up a small number of times. The V and J genes are TRBV14 and TRBJ2-2; 10 nucleotides agree with TRBD2. Looked up from germline, CDR1 is SGHDN and CDR2 is FVKESK. The CDR3 totals 16 residues. The J segment lost 1 base and the V segment lost 3 bases, leaving 2 bases of the junction unmatched. CDR3 coding DNA: TGTGCCAGCAGCCACAGACTAGCGGGGAACACCGGGGAGCTGTTTTTT. Amino acids: CASSHRLAGNTGELFF.

The chain employs TRBV28 and TRBJ2-4; D is ambiguous. The CDR3 runs to 15 residues. Germline CDR1 is MDHEN and CDR2 is SYDVKM. V gave up 10 bases and J gave up 0 bases, with 16 bases separating them. The CDR3 sequence is CAIAQETLAKNIQYF. In DNA, the CDR3 is TGTGCCATCGCCCAGGAGACTTTAGCCAAAAACATTCAGTACTTC.

The chain recombines TRBV10-3 with TRBJ2-1; D gene ambiguous. Germline V CDR1 and CDR2: ENHRY, SYGVKD. V shed 0 bases and J shed 0 bases, with 6 bases lying between them. There are 15 residues in the CDR3. The CDR3 reads CAISESASSYNEQFF. The CDR3 DNA sequence: TGTGCCATCAGTGAGTCAGCGAGCTCCTACAATGAGCAGTTCTTC.

CDR3 DNA sequence: TGTGCCAGCAGCTTCCAAGAGACCCAGTTCTTC. Translated, it gives CASSFQETQFF. The chain combines TRBV7-2 with TRBJ2-5; D gene ambiguous. The assigned J gene may be wrong: the sequence end matches TRBJ2-1 better. Germline lookup yields CDR1 SGHTA and CDR2 FQGNSA. The CDR3 totals 11 residues.

Only a few counts were recorded for this clonotype. V gene TRBV12-3 or TRBV12-4 combines with J gene TRBJ2-5, with D perhaps matching TRBD1 (6 bases). TRBJ2-7 matches the DNA end more closely, so the J call is doubtful. This CDR3 has 15 residues. As DNA, the CDR3 is TGTGCCAGCAGTTTGGGGCGGAGACAAGGGGGCGAGCAGTACTTC. Protein: CASSLGRRQGGEQYF.

This clonotype was picked up a small number of times. The rearrangement links TRBV6-2 or TRBV6-3 to TRBJ2-7; TRBD2 matches at 11 bases. Germline loops: CDR1 MNHEY, CDR2 SVGEGT. J lost 3 bases, V lost 4 bases, and 8 bases had no gene match. CDR3 size: 16 residues. The CDR3 nucleotides read TGTGCCAGCAGTTCCCCCTTCCTAGCGGGAGGCTACGAGCAGTACTTC. Its translation: CASSSPFLAGGYEQYF.

The V gene is TRBV4-2, the J gene TRBJ1-5; maybe TRBD1 (6 bases). CDR3 length: 15 residues. Trimming pared 1 base from V and 4 bases from J, leaving 11 bases between. The V gene's germline CDR1 is LGHNA and CDR2 YNFKEQ. CDR3 coding DNA: TGTGCCAGCAGCCAAGCAGGGGCCCTAAATCAGCCCCAGCATTTT. Its translation is CASSQAGALNQPQHF.

Only one count was recorded for this clonotype. V is TRBV5-4 and J is TRBJ2-6; no clear D gene. The germline gives CDR1 SGHNT, CDR2 YYREEE (reference sequence). V lost 1 base and J lost 2, with 7 bases in between. CDR3 size: 15 residues. The chain's CDR3 is CASSLRQPGANVLTF. In nucleotides, the CDR3 is TGTGCCAGCAGCTTGCGGCAACCTGGGGCCAACGTCCTGACTTTC. The variable domain in full, completed from reference TRBV5-4 and TRBJ2-6, reads ETGVTQSPTHLIKTRGQQVTLRCSSQSGHNTVSWYQQALGQGPQFIFQYYREEENGRGNFPPRFSGLQFPNYSSELNVNALELDDSALYLCASSLRQPGANVLTFGAGSRLTVL.

There are a few counts of this clonotype. The CDR3 spells CASSRELGYNEQFF. In DNA form, the CDR3 reads TGTGCCAGCAGCCGTGAGTTGGGCTACAATGAGCAGTTCTTC. The V gene is TRBV4-2, the J gene TRBJ2-1; D unresolved. Trimming took off 4 bases at V and 3 bases at J, with 10 bases between the two ends. The germline V gene has CDR1 LGHNA and CDR2 YNFKEQ. This CDR3 contains 14 residues.

The CDR3: CASSSHGGDTQYF. DNA of the CDR3: TGTGCCAGCAGTTCCCATGGTGGAGATACGCAGTATTTT. The V and J genes are TRBV27 and TRBJ2-3; unclear D gene. Trimming removed 4 bases from V and 5 bases from J, with 10 bases in between. Per germline, CDR1 MNHEY and CDR2 SMNVEV (reference sequence). CDR3 length: 13 amino acids.

This clonotype has only a few counts. The chain combines TRBV7-2 with TRBJ2-5; D unclear. Trimming removed 6 bases at V and 11 bases at J, with 22 bases between. Germline lookup yields CDR1 SGHTA and CDR2 FQGNSA. The CDR3 runs 14 residues. The CDR3 is CASRYLPQEGEQYF. The DNA for the CDR3 is TGTGCCAGCAGGTACTTGCCCCAGGAAGGTGAGCAGTACTTC. The full variable domain, rest sourced from reference TRBV7-2 and TRBJ2-5, is GAGVSQSPSNKVTEKGKDVELRCDPISGHTALYWYRQSLGQGLEFLIYFQGNSAPDKSGLPSDRFSAERTGGSVSTLTIQRTQQEDSAVYLCASRYLPQEGEQYFGPGTRLLVL.

This clonotype has at least ten counts. The chain links TRBV6-6 to TRBJ2-1, with a possible D match to TRBD2 (6 bases). Germline V lookup: CDR1 MNHNY, CDR2 SVGAGI (reference sequence). V lost 7 bases, J lost 7 bases, and 14 bases lay in between. This CDR3 is built from 13 residues. CDR3 region: CASKTLEGNEQFF. The CDR3 region has the DNA TGTGCCAGCAAAACACTGGAGGGAAATGAGCAGTTCTTC.

The chain couples TRBV7-3 to TRBJ2-5, with D perhaps matching TRBD2 (5 bases). CDR1 SGHTA and CDR2 FQGTGA come from the germline V gene. Trimming removed 5 bases at V and 1 base at J, with 14 bases between. This CDR3 comprises 15 residues. This chain's CDR3 is CASSRRAGTQETQYF. The CDR3 nucleotides read TGTGCCAGCAGCAGAAGGGCGGGTACCCAAGAGACCCAGTACTTC.

The CDR3 spells CASKKGRNTEAFF. Written as DNA, the CDR3 is TGCGCCAGTAAAAAGGGGAGGAACACTGAAGCTTTCTTT. The V call is TRBV5-1, the J call TRBJ1-1; TRBD1 might be the D (5 bases). CDR3 length: 13 residues. V lost 8 bases to trimming and J lost 1 base, with 12 bases between them. Germline V gene data show CDR1 as SGHRS and CDR2 as YFSETQ.

This clonotype appeared once. The chain employs TRBV7-3 and TRBJ2-1; TRBD2 matches at 7 bases. The germline gives CDR1 SGHTA, CDR2 FQGTGA. Trimming cost V 2 bases and J 5 bases; bases outside gene matches: 3. CDR3 size: 14 residues. In DNA, the CDR3 is TGTGCCAGCAGCTTAGATGGGACTAACAATGAGCAGTTCTTC. Translating it yields CASSLDGTNNEQFF.

As to this clonotype: The junction departs from the called germline gene at one end, perhaps through a read error. The V and J genes are TRBV29-1 and TRBJ2-7; the match to TRBD1 covers 7 bases. The CDR3 has 13 amino acids. The germline V gene encodes CDR1 SQVTM and CDR2 ANQGSEA. CDR3 protein: CSVEGTESCEQYF. Written as DNA, the CDR3 is TGCAGCGTTGAGGGGACAGAGTCCTGCGAGCAGTACTTC.